This TCR beta chain was captured in a study of cytomegalovirus exposure and HLA in healthy donors. At the level of the study: Approximately 85 million unique TCRs from HLA-typed donors made up an early data release.

At collection, donors were nominally healthy, but unrecorded immune exposures were probable. Study results and limitations: For most TCR beta V segments, an earlier analysis put the productive rate at about 87% or about 30% of the time.

The PCR used 60 Vbeta and 13 Jbeta primers. Sequencing was performed with immunoSEQ multiplex PCR; in TCRdb, only in-frame clones are kept and a portion is missing. The table lists tens of thousands of clones, less than 80% of them singletons. As to this clone: Antigen unknown.

There are 16 residues in the CDR3. The germline V and J ends were trimmed by 3 bases and 3 bases, with 18 bases remaining between them. Germline CDR1 and CDR2: MGHDK and SYGVNS. Sample: PBMCs. This sequence originates from a woman in her 50s in good health and CMV-seropositive. V and J are TRBV25-1 and TRBJ2-7; D is possibly TRBD1 (6 bases). In nucleotides, the CDR3 is TGTGCCAGCAGTGACTGGTACAGGGTAAAACGCTACGAGCAGTACGTC. Translated: CASSDWYRVKRYEQYV.